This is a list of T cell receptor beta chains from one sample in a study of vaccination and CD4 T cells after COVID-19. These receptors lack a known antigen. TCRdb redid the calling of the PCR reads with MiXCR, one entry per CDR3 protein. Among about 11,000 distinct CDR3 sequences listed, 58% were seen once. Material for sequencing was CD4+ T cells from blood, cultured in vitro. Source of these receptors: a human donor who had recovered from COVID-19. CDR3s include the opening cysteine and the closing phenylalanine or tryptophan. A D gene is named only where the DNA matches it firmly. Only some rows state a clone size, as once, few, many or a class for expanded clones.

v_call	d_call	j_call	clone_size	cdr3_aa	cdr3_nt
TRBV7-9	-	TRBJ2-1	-	CASSSTGRQGNEQFF	TGTGCCAGCAGCTCAACCGGCCGCCAAGGGAATGAGCAGTTCTTC
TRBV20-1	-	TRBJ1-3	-	CSARDPGNTIYF	TGCAGTGCTAGAGATCCAGGAAACACCATATATTTT
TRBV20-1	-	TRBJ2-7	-	CSARDFTRGSEQYF	TGCAGTGCTAGAGATTTTACTAGAGGATCCGAGCAGTACTTC
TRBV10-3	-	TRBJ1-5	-	CAISERDSSRPQHF	TGTGCCATCAGTGAACGGGACTCCTCTCGGCCCCAGCATTTT
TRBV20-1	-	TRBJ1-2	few	CSASTGYGYTF	TGCAGTGCTAGTACTGGCTATGGCTACACCTTC
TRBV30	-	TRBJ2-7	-	CAAASSYEQYF	TGTGCCGCTGCTAGCTCCTACGAGCAGTACTTC
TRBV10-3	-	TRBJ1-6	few	CAISESNREGSPLHF	TGTGCCATCAGTGAGTCGAACAGGGAGGGCTCACCCCTCCACTTT
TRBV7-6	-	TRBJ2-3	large	CASSSPLAADTQYF	TGTGCCAGCAGCTCACCCTTGGCGGCAGATACGCAGTATTTT
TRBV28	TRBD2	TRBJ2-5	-	CASSLGFGGRARDETQYF	TGTGCCAGCAGTTTGGGTTTTGGCGGGAGGGCCAGGGATGAGACCCAGTACTTC
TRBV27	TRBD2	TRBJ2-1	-	CASSFSGGPHLFF	TGTGCCAGCAGTTTTTCGGGAGGGCCCCATTTATTCTTC
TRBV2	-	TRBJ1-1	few	CASIPGMANTEAFF	TGTGCCAGCATCCCAGGGATGGCGAACACTGAAGCTTTCTTT
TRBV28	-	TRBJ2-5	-	CASSLQQGRETQYF	TGTGCCAGCAGTTTACAGCAGGGGAGGGAGACCCAGTACTTC
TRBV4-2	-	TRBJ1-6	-	CASSQGGVQNNSPLHF	TGTGCCAGCAGCCAGGGAGGGGTCCAAAATAATTCACCCCTCCACTTT
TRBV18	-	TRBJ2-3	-	CASSPTSMLADTQYF	TGTGCCAGCTCACCGACTAGTATGTTAGCAGATACGCAGTATTTT
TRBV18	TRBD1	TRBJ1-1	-	CASSRQGGNTEAFF	TGTGCCAGCTCACGACAGGGGGGGAACACTGAAGCTTTCTTT
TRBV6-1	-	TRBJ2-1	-	CASTSTRSHEQFF	TGTGCCAGCACCTCTACTAGGTCCCACGAGCAGTTCTTC
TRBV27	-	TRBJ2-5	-	CASSFTRYQETQYF	TGTGCCAGCAGTTTCACACGGTACCAAGAGACCCAGTACTTC
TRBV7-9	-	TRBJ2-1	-	CASSLLSFGHYNEQFF	TGTGCCAGCAGCCTACTATCCTTTGGCCACTACAATGAGCAGTTCTTC
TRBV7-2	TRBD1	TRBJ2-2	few	CASSPDRVGGELFF	TGTGCCAGCAGCCCAGACAGGGTGGGCGGGGAGCTGTTTTTT
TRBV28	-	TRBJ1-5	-	CASSSTGSNQPQHF	TGTGCCAGCAGTTCAACAGGGAGCAATCAGCCCCAGCATTTT
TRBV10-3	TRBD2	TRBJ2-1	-	CAISRIAGENEQFF	TGTGCCATCAGCCGTATAGCGGGAGAGAATGAGCAGTTCTTC
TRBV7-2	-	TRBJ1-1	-	CASSLGGGGGSTEAFF	TGTGCCAGCAGCTTAGGGGGGGGAGGTGGGAGCACTGAAGCTTTCTTT
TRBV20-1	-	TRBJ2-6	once	CSARDFGEGANVLTF	TGCAGTGCTAGAGATTTCGGGGAGGGGGCCAACGTCCTGACTTTC
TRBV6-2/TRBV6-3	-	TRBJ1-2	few	CASSVMGGYTF	TGTGCCAGCAGCGTAATGGGTGGCTACACCTTC
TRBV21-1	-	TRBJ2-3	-	CASSKAWRTSSDTQYF	TGTGCCAGCAGCAAAGCGTGGAGGACTAGCTCAGATACGCAGTATTTT
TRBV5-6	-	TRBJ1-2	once	CASRATEYGYTF	TGTGCCAGCAGGGCCACGGAGTATGGCTACACCTTC
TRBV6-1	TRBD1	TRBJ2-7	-	CASSRTGQGVYEQYF	TGTGCCAGCAGTCGAACGGGACAGGGCGTCTACGAGCAGTACTTC
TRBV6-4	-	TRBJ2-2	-	CASSERDTGELFF	TGTGCCAGCAGTGAGCGGGACACCGGGGAGCTGTTTTTT
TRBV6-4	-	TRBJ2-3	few	CASSDGSTDTQYF	TGTGCCAGCAGTGACGGGAGCACAGATACGCAGTATTTT
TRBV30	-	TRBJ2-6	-	CAGRSSGANVLTF	TGTGCCGGCCGGAGCTCTGGGGCCAACGTCCTGACTTTC
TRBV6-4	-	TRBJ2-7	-	CASSDSFRDCLSYEQYF	TGTGCCAGCAGTGACTCGTTCCGGGACTGCCTCTCCTACGAGCAGTACTTC
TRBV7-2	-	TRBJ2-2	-	CASSLSGTNTGELFF	TGTGCCAGCAGCTTAAGTGGCACGAACACCGGGGAGCTGTTTTTT
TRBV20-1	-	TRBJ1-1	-	CSAPELNTEAFF	TGCAGTGCCCCTGAACTGAACACTGAAGCTTTCTTT
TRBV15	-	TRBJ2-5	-	CATSLAARETQYF	TGTGCCACCAGCTTAGCGGCTAGGGAGACCCAGTACTTC
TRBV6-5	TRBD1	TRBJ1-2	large	CASSSRTGDYGYTF	TGTGCCAGCAGTTCCCGGACAGGGGACTATGGCTACACCTTC
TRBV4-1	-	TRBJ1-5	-	CASSQDQYSNQPQHF	TGCGCCAGCAGCCAAGACCAATATAGCAATCAGCCCCAGCATTTT
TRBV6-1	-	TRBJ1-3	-	CASKVQGPGNTIYF	TGTGCCAGCAAAGTACAGGGCCCTGGAAACACCATATATTTT
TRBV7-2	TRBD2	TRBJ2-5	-	CASSPGASGQETQYF	TGTGCCAGCAGTCCAGGAGCTAGCGGTCAAGAGACCCAGTACTTC
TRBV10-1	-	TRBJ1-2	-	CASSPGTSYGYTF	TGCGCCAGCAGTCCAGGGACCAGCTATGGCTACACCTTC
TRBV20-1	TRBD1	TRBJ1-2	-	CSAIQGDGYGYTF	TGCAGTGCTATCCAGGGGGATGGCTATGGCTACACCTTC
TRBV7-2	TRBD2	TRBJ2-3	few	CASSLRGGGTDTQYF	TGTGCCAGCAGCTTACGCGGGGGGGGAACAGATACGCAGTATTTT
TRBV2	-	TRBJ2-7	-	CASQTPGDYEQYF	TGTGCCAGTCAGACCCCGGGGGACTACGAGCAGTACTTC
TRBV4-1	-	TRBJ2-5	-	CASSHFLRETQYF	TGCGCCAGCAGCCACTTCCTTAGGGAGACCCAGTACTTC
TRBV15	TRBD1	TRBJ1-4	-	CATSRLTGGFGHSEKLFF	TGTGCCACCAGCAGACTGACAGGGGGTTTCGGTCATAGTGAAAAACTGTTTTTT
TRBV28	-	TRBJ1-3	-	CASSLGFSGNTIYF	TGTGCCAGCAGTCTAGGTTTCTCTGGAAACACCATATATTTT
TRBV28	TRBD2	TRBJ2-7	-	CASSQGTSGSYEQYF	TGTGCCAGCAGTCAAGGGACTAGCGGGAGCTACGAGCAGTACTTC
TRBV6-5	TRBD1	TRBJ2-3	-	CASSFGQDPSTDTQYF	TGTGCCAGCAGTTTCGGACAGGACCCTAGCACAGATACGCAGTATTTT
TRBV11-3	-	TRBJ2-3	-	CASSLTVSAQQYF	TGTGCCAGCAGCTTAACTGTTAGTGCTCAACAGTATTTT
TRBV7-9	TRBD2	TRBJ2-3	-	CASSSKRGTSIFHTDTQYF	TGTGCCAGCAGCTCTAAACGGGGGACTAGCATTTTTCACACAGATACGCAGTATTTT
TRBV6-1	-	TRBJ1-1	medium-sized	CASTGRLMHTEAFF	TGTGCCAGCACCGGACGGCTGATGCACACTGAAGCTTTCTTT
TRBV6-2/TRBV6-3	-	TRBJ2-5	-	CAIPIRTPQETQYF	TGCGCCATCCCTATTCGGACACCACAAGAGACCCAGTACTTC
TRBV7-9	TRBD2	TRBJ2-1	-	CASSLARGLALSYNEQFF	TGTGCCAGCAGCTTAGCGCGGGGACTAGCGTTGTCCTACAATGAGCAGTTCTTC
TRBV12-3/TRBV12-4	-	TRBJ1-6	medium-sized	CASGTYLSPLHF	TGTGCCAGCGGGACCTATCTTTCACCCCTCCACTTT
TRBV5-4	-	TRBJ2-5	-	CASSSKTGRTYQETQYF	TGTGCCAGCAGCTCAAAAACGGGGCGGACGTACCAAGAGACCCAGTACTTC
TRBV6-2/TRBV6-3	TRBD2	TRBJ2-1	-	CASSSTSGRANYNEQFF	TGTGCCAGCAGTTCGACTAGCGGGAGGGCCAACTACAATGAGCAGTTCTTC
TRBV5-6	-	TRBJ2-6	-	CASRASSGANVLTF	TGTGCCAGCCGAGCTAGCTCTGGGGCCAACGTCCTGACTTTC
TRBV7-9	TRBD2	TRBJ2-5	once	CASQFGASGGQETQYF	TGTGCCAGCCAATTCGGGGCTAGCGGGGGCCAAGAGACCCAGTACTTC